Reported below is one T cell receptor (beta chain). The V gene lost 4 bases and the J gene lost 3 bases, with 17 bases spanning the gap. The CDR3 covers 15 residues. Germline CDR1 reads SGDLS; CDR2 reads YYNGEE. Researchers ran the assay at a deep level. The protocol was immunoSEQ multiplex PCR, while the TCRdb copy is restricted to in-frame clones and leaves out a portion. The sample has a few hundred thousand clones; around 97% are singletons. The data were taken from a study of shared clonotypes between healthy human individuals. The specimen was naive CD4+ T cells sorted from blood. The subset here: CD45RA+ positively selected. The sequence came from a woman in her twenties or thirties in good health. The rearrangement joins TRBV9 to TRBJ2-7; D may be TRBD1 (6 bases). The CDR3 region has the DNA TGTGCCAGCAGCTCCCACTCAGGGGTCGGCTACGAGCAGTACTTC. It is translated as CASSSHSGVGYEQYF.